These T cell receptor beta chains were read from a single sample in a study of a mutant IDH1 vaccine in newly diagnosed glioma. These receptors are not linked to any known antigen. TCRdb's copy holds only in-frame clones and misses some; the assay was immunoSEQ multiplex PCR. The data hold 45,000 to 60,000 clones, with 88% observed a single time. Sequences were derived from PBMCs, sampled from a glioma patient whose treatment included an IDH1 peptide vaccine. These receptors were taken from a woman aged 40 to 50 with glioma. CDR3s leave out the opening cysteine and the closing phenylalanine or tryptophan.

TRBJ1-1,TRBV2,ASTRTGLNTEAF
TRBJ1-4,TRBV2,AGRVSNEKLF
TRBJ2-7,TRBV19,ASSIIAGDEQY
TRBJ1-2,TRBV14,ASSQVQGFRGYT
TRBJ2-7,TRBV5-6,ASSLGEGRSRQYEQY
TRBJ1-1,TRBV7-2,ASSLEPNTEAF
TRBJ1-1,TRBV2,AAAVPGRGTEAF
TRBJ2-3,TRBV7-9,ASSLLLAGEAGTDTQY
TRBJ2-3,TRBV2,ASSLAGTQY
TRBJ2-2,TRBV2,ASSAQGPNTGELF
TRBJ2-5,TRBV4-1,ASSQLGLAGQETQY
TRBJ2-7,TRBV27,ASGKGDRTEYEQY
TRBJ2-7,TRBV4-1,ASSLGTGTYEQY
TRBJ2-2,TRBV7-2,ASSLGGGNTGELF
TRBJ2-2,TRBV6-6,ASTHIAGATGELF
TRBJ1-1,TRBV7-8,ASSLARQRLNTEAF
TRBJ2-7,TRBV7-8,ASSPASGISYEQY